The source of this TCR beta chain is a study of blood T cells in healthy people across ages. Findings and limits, study-wide: TCR beta diversity per million T cells fell roughly linearly with age.

This CDR3 has 17 amino acids. V shed 0 bases, J shed 1 base, and the junction held 7 bases outside the gene matches. The V gene's germline CDR1 is MNHEY and CDR2 SVGAGI. For the second PCR, which ran for roughly 6 to 12 cycles, a sample-barcoded 5' primer and a J-beta primer mix were used. The template-switch adaptor was a 5' adaptor with 12 random nucleotides. It tagged each cDNA molecule. TCRdb reprocessed the 5' RACE reads with MiXCR, giving one entry per CDR3 protein. This sample has about 1,600,000 distinct CDR3 sequences, with around 42% found just once. With regard to this clonotype: Antigen specificity is unknown.

The sequenced sample consisted of blood. This sequence was found in a young woman in good health. The chain is built from TRBV6-5 and TRBJ2-3; TRBD1 matches at 7 bases. The CDR3: CASSYSISQGGTDTQYF. Here the CDR3 DNA reads TGTGCCAGCAGTTACTCGATATCCCAGGGGGGCACAGATACGCAGTATTTT.